Below, 9 T cell receptor beta chains from the same sample are listed, as sequenced in a study of shared clonotypes between healthy human individuals. Positive CCR7 selection of CD45RO-negative cells yielded the naive CD8 cells, and terminally differentiated effector memory CD45RA+ cells were excluded. Using immunoSEQ multiplex PCR, the repertoire was profiled, and TCRdb retains in-frame clones only, with some absent. The sample holds 700,000 to 950,000 clones, 90% to 97% seen once. Sequenced input: naive CD8+ T cells sorted from blood. These receptors were taken from a man younger than 45 in good health.

The genes are TRBV7-9 and TRBJ2-1, with 9 bases identical to TRBD2. The germline V gene has CDR1 SEHNR and CDR2 FQNEAQ (reference sequence). The CDR3 extends over 16 amino acids. The trim removed 3 bases at V and 6 bases at J, leaving 9 bases unmatched. The CDR3: CASSFPETSGANEQFF. In DNA form, the CDR3 reads TGTGCCAGCAGCTTCCCCGAGACTAGCGGAGCCAATGAGCAGTTCTTC.

The rearrangement joins TRBV29-1 to TRBJ2-1, with 8 nucleotides matching TRBD2. The CDR3 sequence is 15 residues long. The V gene's germline CDR1 is SQVTM and CDR2 ANQGSEA. After removal of 2 bases from V and 3 bases from J, the junction contained 6 bases not matched to a gene. Here the CDR3 DNA reads TGCAGCGTTGAATGGTCGGGACTAGACTACAATGAGCAGTTCTTC. Protein sequence: CSVEWSGLDYNEQFF.

The chain joins TRBV14 to TRBJ2-7, with a possible D match to TRBD1 (5 bases). The CDR3 has 15 amino acids. Germline assignment: CDR1 SGHDN and CDR2 FVKESK. Trimming stripped 0 bases from V and 7 bases from J, with 16 bases between. CDR3 coding DNA: TGTGCCAGCAGCCAAGATTGGCTCACAGGTGATGAGCAGTACTTC. It is translated as CASSQDWLTGDEQYF.

This clone was detected only once. The junction departs from the called germline gene at one end, perhaps through a read error. The chain has TRBV7-7 and TRBJ2-3, with 8 bases aligning to TRBD1. The germline V gene encodes CDR1 SSHAT and CDR2 FNYEAQ (reference sequence). The CDR3 has 14 amino acids. Here the CDR3 reads CASSSGQGADTQYF. The DNA for the CDR3 is TGTGCTAGCAGCTCCGGACAGGGTGCAGATACGCAGTATTTT.

This clone was recorded once. This sequence joins TRBV27 and TRBJ1-2; D remains unclear. Germline CDR1 is MNHEY and CDR2 is SMNVEV (reference sequence). Trimming pared 5 bases from V and 1 base from J, leaving 11 bases between. This CDR3 comprises 14 residues. The CDR3 coding sequence is TGTGCCAGCAGTCCAGCCAGCCTTAACTATGGCTACACCTTC. Its protein is CASSPASLNYGYTF.

The chain couples TRBV19 to TRBJ1-1, with D hard to call. Trimming pared 11 bases from V and 0 bases from J, leaving 16 bases between. Germline V lookup: CDR1 LNHDA, CDR2 SQIVND (reference sequence). The length of the CDR3 is 14 residues. The CDR3 protein is CASKRAPLNTEAFF. CDR3 nucleotide sequence: TGTGCCTCCAAAAGGGCGCCGCTGAACACTGAAGCTTTCTTT.

The V gene is TRBV10-2, the J gene TRBJ2-7; 7 nucleotides align to TRBD1. The trim removed 5 bases at V and 4 bases at J, leaving 5 bases unmatched. Germline V gene lookup returns CDR1 WSHSY and CDR2 SAAADI. The CDR3 is made up of 13 amino acids. The chain's CDR3 is CASSLGQYYEQYF. The CDR3 bases are TGCGCCAGCAGTCTGGGACAGTATTACGAGCAGTACTTC.

The rearrangement uses TRBV14 and TRBJ2-7; the D is unclear. CDR3 length: 15 amino acids. The germline gives CDR1 SGHDN, CDR2 FVKESK. V lost 4 bases and J lost 5, with 18 bases in between. CDR3 loop: CASSPLQATEDEQYF. The CDR3 nucleotides read TGTGCCAGCAGCCCCCTGCAGGCGACCGAGGACGAGCAGTACTTC.

This clone was observed once. The chain has TRBV9 and TRBJ2-1, with 8 nucleotides matching TRBD2. Germline values: CDR1 SGDLS, CDR2 YYNGEE. V lost 4 bases, J lost 7 bases, and 7 bases stayed unmatched. This CDR3 region has 14 residues. The CDR3 sequence: CASSKRESFNEQFF. DNA for the CDR3: TGTGCCAGCAGCAAGCGGGAGTCATTTAATGAGCAGTTCTTC.